This TCR beta chain derives from a study of CD8 T cells in ankylosing spondylitis. Study-wide results and limits: Seemingly distinctive of ankylosing spondylitis blood was a TCR beta motif formed by eight highly homologous variants. Reported data indicate significant enrichment of disease-linked clones within matched ankylosing spondylitis synovial fluid. Peripheral blood held disease-linked clones only at relatively low frequency, and these were CD8+.

This clonotype came up many times. The antigen remains unidentified. Researchers built TCR beta libraries using quantitative 5'-RACE with molecular barcodes. TCRdb re-called the 5' RACE reads with MiXCR, one entry per CDR3 protein. There are a few hundred thousand distinct CDR3 sequences in the sample; around 17% occur only once, and roughly 46% lies in the top ten. This CDR3 has 14 amino acids. V lost 7 bases to trimming and J lost 5 bases, with 16 bases between them. This chain links TRBV12-3 or TRBV12-4 with TRBJ2-3; D perhaps matches TRBD2 (6 bases). The sequenced sample was blood, either unsorted or a sorted T cell fraction (not recorded which). The sequence was collected from a male donor with ankylosing spondylitis. CDR3: CASTQEGPLDTQYF. The CDR3 coding sequence is TGTGCCAGCACCCAGGAGGGGCCCCTAGATACGCAGTATTTT.